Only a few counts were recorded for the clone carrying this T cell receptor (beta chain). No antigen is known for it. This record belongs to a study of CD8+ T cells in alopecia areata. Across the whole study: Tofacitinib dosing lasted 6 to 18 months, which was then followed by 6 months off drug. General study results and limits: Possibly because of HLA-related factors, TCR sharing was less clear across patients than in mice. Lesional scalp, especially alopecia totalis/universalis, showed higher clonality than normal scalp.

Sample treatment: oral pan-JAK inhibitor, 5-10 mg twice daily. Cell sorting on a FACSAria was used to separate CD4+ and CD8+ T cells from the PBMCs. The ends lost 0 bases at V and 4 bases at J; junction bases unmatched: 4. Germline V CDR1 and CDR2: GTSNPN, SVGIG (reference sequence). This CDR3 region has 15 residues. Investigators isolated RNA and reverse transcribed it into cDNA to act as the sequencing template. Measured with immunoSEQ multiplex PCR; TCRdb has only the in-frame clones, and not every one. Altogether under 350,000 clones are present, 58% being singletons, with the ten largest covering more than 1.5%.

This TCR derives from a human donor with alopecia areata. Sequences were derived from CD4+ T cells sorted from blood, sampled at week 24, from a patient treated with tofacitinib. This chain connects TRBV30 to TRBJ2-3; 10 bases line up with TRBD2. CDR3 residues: CAWSVGLAGADTQYF. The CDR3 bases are TGTGCCTGGAGTGTAGGGCTAGCGGGGGCAGATACGCAGTATTTT.